The present entry profiles one T cell receptor (beta chain) with its context. Its antigen remains unknown. This specimen belongs to a study of T cell responses to AZD1222 COVID-19 vaccine. The method was immunoSEQ multiplex PCR; TCRdb's version includes in-frame clones alone and lacks a portion of them. The sample holds some 120,000 clones, about 88% seen once. Germline CDR1 and CDR2: PRHDT and FYEKMQ (reference sequence). J lost 3 bases, V lost 2 bases, and 6 bases had no gene match. There are 18 residues in the CDR3. Study results and limitations: AZD1222 recipients seropositive at baseline numbered only 5 or 6.

The source material was peripheral blood, sampled on day 0 of MenACWY control vaccination. The gene calls are TRBV13 and TRBJ2-6; the match to TRBD1 covers 11 bases. This sequence originates from an adult in good health. CDR3 in amino acids: CASSLLGQGALGANVLTF. The CDR3 DNA reads as TGTGCCAGCAGCTTACTCGGACAGGGGGCGCTTGGGGCCAACGTCCTGACTTTC.